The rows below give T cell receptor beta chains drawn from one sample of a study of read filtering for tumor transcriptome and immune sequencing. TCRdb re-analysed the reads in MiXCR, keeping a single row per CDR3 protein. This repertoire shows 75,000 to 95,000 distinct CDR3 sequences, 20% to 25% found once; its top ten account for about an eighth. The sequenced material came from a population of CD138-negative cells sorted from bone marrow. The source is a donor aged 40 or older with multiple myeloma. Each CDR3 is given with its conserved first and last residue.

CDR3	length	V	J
CSAINNYEQYF	11	TRBV20-1	TRBJ2-7
CASSFSGRGDYGYTF	15	TRBV28	TRBJ1-2
CSAMGQTPSYNSPLHF	16	TRBV20-1	TRBJ1-6
CASSPVGQNVGNYGYTF	17	TRBV18	TRBJ1-2
CASSAQDGSYEQYF	14	TRBV2	TRBJ2-7
CSASLAERGEKLFF	14	TRBV20-1	TRBJ1-4
CASTGGRQETQYF	13	TRBV28	TRBJ2-5
CASRVGQNTGELFF	14	TRBV28	TRBJ2-2
CASRPGFRETQYF	13	TRBV2	TRBJ2-5
CASSLQGEGYTF	12	TRBV2	TRBJ1-2
CASSPPALTLNTGELFF	17	TRBV6-2/TRBV6-3	TRBJ2-2
CASSFQVYNEQFF	13	TRBV5-1	TRBJ2-1
CASVRNGGAYTQYF	14	TRBV2	TRBJ2-3
CASSFDTEAFF	11	TRBV28	TRBJ1-1
CASSPSYPSYEQYF	14	TRBV14	TRBJ2-7
CASSPGSPNQPQHF	14	TRBV6-1	TRBJ1-5
CASSFPGWGTEAFF	14	TRBV7-9	TRBJ1-1
CATSRDLIYNEQFF	14	TRBV7-9	TRBJ2-1
CSVRHDRGGPGSTYF	15	TRBV29-1	TRBJ2-7
CASSQRPENTEAFF	14	TRBV5-1	TRBJ1-1
CASRGDVETQYF	12	TRBV2	TRBJ2-5
CASSPGAGSRTYNEQFF	17	TRBV18	TRBJ2-1
CASSTSTDTQYF	12	TRBV2	TRBJ2-3
CASNRDQQETQYF	13	TRBV2	TRBJ2-5
CASRKLTRGPYEQYF	15	TRBV6-5	TRBJ2-7
CSAPTGTMNTEAFF	14	TRBV20-1	TRBJ1-1
CASSLYEGDNSPLHF	15	TRBV7-3	TRBJ1-6
CASRPPGQGYQPQRF	15	TRBV28	TRBJ1-5
CSARPDRQGKTGELFF	16	TRBV20-1	TRBJ2-2
CASSARLAEYNEQFF	15	TRBV11-2	TRBJ2-1
CSGRDRDDEQYF	12	TRBV29-1	TRBJ2-7
CASSLWGNQPQHF	13	TRBV28	TRBJ1-5
CSVGKPAGRMNTEAFF	16	TRBV29-1	TRBJ1-1
CASGAWGPQETQYF	14	TRBV3-1	TRBJ2-5
CASSIQANTEAFF	13	TRBV7-9	TRBJ1-1
CASSRTSGFYNEQFF	15	TRBV3-1	TRBJ2-1
CASSGGGGNQYF	12	TRBV11-2	TRBJ2-5
CASRGVGTLAGVIGTDTQYF	20	TRBV6-6	TRBJ2-3
CASIGTTRTGELFF	14	TRBV2	TRBJ2-2
CASSSWYTQYF	11	TRBV9	TRBJ2-3
CSASLQVHGYTF	12	TRBV20-1	TRBJ1-2
CASIDFGRNYQETQYF	16	TRBV2	TRBJ2-5
CASSFGQGVGYEQYF	15	TRBV5-1	TRBJ2-7
CASSLDGGRGNEQFF	15	TRBV5-1	TRBJ2-1
CASSLVQDGTDTQYF	15	TRBV5-1	TRBJ2-3
CAWSMDRGMDTQYF	14	TRBV30	TRBJ2-3
CASSRGYEQYF	11	TRBV12-3/TRBV12-4	TRBJ2-7
CAISSSYNEQFF	12	TRBV6-6	TRBJ2-1
CAWSVLGGNTEAFF	14	TRBV30	TRBJ1-1
CASSYRGAVPEKLFF	15	TRBV6-2/TRBV6-3	TRBJ1-4
CASSPPDRGGADTQYF	16	TRBV18	TRBJ2-3
CSARGGANSPLHF	13	TRBV20-1	TRBJ1-6
CASSYGTEETQYF	13	TRBV5-4	TRBJ2-5
CAGHVQLSGANVLTF	15	TRBV2	TRBJ2-6
CASSQGPIPYGYTF	14	TRBV4-1	TRBJ1-2
CASSHTSGGVDTQYF	15	TRBV6-2/TRBV6-3	TRBJ2-3
CASSHQGVYTEAFF	14	TRBV5-1	TRBJ1-1